This T cell receptor (beta chain) was retrieved from a study of T cell responses to AZD1222 COVID-19 vaccine. Whole-study results and caveats: Among those given AZD1222, only 6 or 7 were seropositive at baseline. Clonal diversity was possibly underestimated; the donors were predominantly white British and more often female.

The protocol was immunoSEQ multiplex PCR, while the TCRdb copy is restricted to in-frame clones and leaves out a portion. The profile covers more than 35,000 clones, with around 80% appearing a single time and around 52% taken by the ten largest. This clone was recorded a few times. Its specificity is not known. CDR3 length: 16 residues. The germline V gene has CDR1 DFQATT and CDR2 SNEGSKA (reference sequence). V lost 3 bases and J lost 0; bases outside the gene matches: 5. The sequencing used peripheral blood, collected on day 0 of AZD1222 vaccination. The V gene is TRBV20-1, the J gene TRBJ2-7, with 13 bases aligning to TRBD2. The TCR sequence derives from an adult in good health. The CDR3 loop reads CSASELAGGLSYEQYF. CDR3 nucleotides: TGCAGTGCTAGTGAACTAGCGGGAGGGCTCTCCTACGAGCAGTACTTC.